These 12 T cell receptor beta chains were all obtained from the same sample, sequenced in a study of cytomegalovirus exposure and HLA in healthy donors. With 60 Vbeta and 13 Jbeta primers, the PCR was carried out. The table came from immunoSEQ multiplex PCR; TCRdb's copy has only in-frame clones and leaves some out. The sample consists of 85,000 to 120,000 clones, about 71% of them appearing once. Source material: PBMCs. These receptors all stem from a boy younger than 18 in good health and CMV-seronegative.

This chain links TRBV30 with TRBJ2-7; D is uncertain. Germline lookup yields CDR1 GTSNPN and CDR2 SVGIG (reference sequence). Trimming cost V 0 bases and J 6 bases, with 12 bases left between them. The CDR3 covers 13 residues. This chain's CDR3 is CAWSVTAASEQYF. The CDR3 DNA sequence: TGTGCCTGGAGTGTAACGGCGGCGTCCGAGCAGTACTTC.

CDR3 sequence (DNA): TGTGCCAGCAGTGGACTAGCGGGTTCAGATACGCAGTATTTT. Its protein product is CASSGLAGSDTQYF. J is TRBJ2-3 and V is TRBV6-5; TRBD2 aligns across 11 bases. CDR1 is MNHEY and CDR2 is SVGAGI in the germline V gene. The length of the CDR3 is 14 residues. V shed 5 bases, J shed 4 bases, and the junction held 2 bases outside the gene matches.

The chain is built from TRBV6-5 and TRBJ1-5; 7 nucleotides agree with TRBD1. The CDR3 length is 14 residues. Germline-derived CDR1 and CDR2 are MNHEY and SVGAGI. The junction had 3 bases not matched to a gene; V was cut back by 0 bases and J by 7 bases. The DNA for the CDR3 is TGTGCCAGCAGTTACTCGACAGGGTCCCAGCCCCAGCATTTT. Residues: CASSYSTGSQPQHF.

V gene TRBV30 combines with J gene TRBJ1-1; the match to TRBD1 covers 7 bases. The CDR3 has 13 amino acids. Germline V lookup: CDR1 GTSNPN, CDR2 SVGIG (reference sequence). V shed 7 bases, J shed 0 bases, and the junction held 5 bases outside the gene matches. CDR3 in DNA: TGTGCCTCTGTGACAGGGATGAACACTGAAGCTTTCTTT. Translating gives CASVTGMNTEAFF.

The gene calls are TRBV5-1 and TRBJ2-5, with 7 bases lining up with TRBD2. This CDR3 is 16 amino acids long. Germline V gives CDR1 SGHRS, CDR2 YFSETQ. V was clipped by 1 base and J by 1 base; unmatched bases: 7. The CDR3 DNA follows: TGCGCCAGCAGCTTGTTTATCGGGGGGATCCAAGAGACCCAGTACTTC. Translating it yields CASSLFIGGIQETQYF.

This chain connects TRBV10-3 to TRBJ2-7; 11 bases align to TRBD1. The CDR3 loop spans 14 amino acids. From germline, CDR1 is ENHRY and CDR2 SYGVKD. With 3 bases clipped from V and 4 bases from J, the junction kept 2 bases outside the gene matches. Written as DNA, the CDR3 is TGTGCCATCAGTGATGGGACAGGGGGTTACGAGCAGTACTTC. Protein sequence: CAISDGTGGYEQYF.

V gene TRBV19 combines with J gene TRBJ1-2; a weak D match, TRBD1 (6 bases). Deletions cut 3 bases from V and 1 base from J, with 12 bases between. This CDR3 spans 15 amino acids. The V gene's germline CDR1 is LNHDA and CDR2 SQIVND (reference sequence). CDR3 bases: TGTGCCAGTAGTATTCCACAGGGCCTTAACTATGGCTACACCTTC. Translating gives CASSIPQGLNYGYTF. Complete variable domain (other parts from reference TRBV19 and TRBJ1-2): DGGITQSPKYLFRKEGQNVTLSCEQNLNHDAMYWYRQDPGQGLRLIYYSQIVNDFQKGDIAEGYSVSREKKESFPLTVTSAQKNPTAFYLCASSIPQGLNYGYTFGSGTRLTVV.

The J gene is TRBJ2-7, the V gene TRBV9; D might be TRBD2 (6 bases). The V gene's germline CDR1 is SGDLS and CDR2 YYNGEE. Trimming cost V 3 bases and J 3 bases, with 16 bases left between them. The CDR3 length is 15 residues. The CDR3 region has the DNA TGTGCCAGCAGCGAAGCGGAGGGGAGTATCTACGAGCAGTACTTC. Protein product: CASSEAEGSIYEQYF.

This chain joins TRBV10-3 and TRBJ2-3; 7 positions agree with TRBD2. Per the germline V gene, CDR1 is ENHRY and CDR2 is SYGVKD. V was pared by 4 bases and J by 0 bases, with 7 bases of the junction left unmatched. CDR3 length equals 16 residues. The CDR3 here is CAISAGLGGSTDTQYF. The CDR3 DNA sequence: TGTGCCATCAGTGCAGGACTAGGAGGAAGCACAGATACGCAGTATTTT.

This chain connects TRBV5-1 to TRBJ2-4; TRBD1 matches 9 bases. The CDR3 length is 14 residues. After removal of 4 bases from V and 9 bases from J, the junction contained 8 bases not matched to a gene. Germline V gene lookup returns CDR1 SGHRS and CDR2 YFSETQ. This CDR3 reads CASSVRDRDGIQYF. Here the CDR3 DNA reads TGCGCCAGCAGCGTCCGGGACAGGGATGGCATTCAGTACTTC.

This clone was observed once. The chain combines TRBV5-4 with TRBJ2-7; 8 positions match TRBD2. With V trimmed by 1 base and J by 4 bases, 4 bases remained unmatched. The CDR3 has 14 amino acids. Germline lookup yields CDR1 SGHNT and CDR2 YYREEE (reference sequence). The CDR3 here is CASSLKASGYEQYF. For the CDR3, the DNA is TGTGCCAGCAGCTTGAAGGCTAGCGGGTACGAGCAGTACTTC.

This chain uses TRBV18 with TRBJ1-1, with TRBD1 as a possible D gene (5 bases). The CDR3 has 17 residues. CDR1 is KGHSH, CDR2 LQKENI, per germline. Trimming removed 2 bases at V and 7 bases at J, with 23 bases between. The DNA of the CDR3 is TGTGCCAGCTCACCAGTTGATCTTCTTAGGGCGGGGGATGAAGCTTTCTTT. This translates into CASSPVDLLRAGDEAFF.